The clone carrying this TCR beta chain was counted only a few times. Its antigen is not identified. The CDR3 is 17 residues long. In germline, CDR1 is SGHRS, CDR2 YFSETQ. The V segment lost 0 bases and the J segment 5 bases; nucleotides outside the gene matches: 7. Using unique molecular identifiers, the investigators prepared the TCRbeta library. Each CDR3 protein gets one entry after TCRdb re-called the PCR reads with MiXCR. This table holds about 870,000 distinct CDR3 sequences, 16% found once. This entry belongs to a study of T-cell reconstitution after alpha-beta-depleted transplantation in children. Findings of the study overall: Newly made T cells mostly supplied T-cell counts and diversity one year after transplant. Two months or so post-transplant, alpha-beta T cells reportedly derived from several hundred expanded graft clones. Surviving thymic progenitors and recipient T cells were the source of high TCRbeta diversity at day 60 in some patients.

Sequencing was performed on PBMCs, mostly from graft donor cells, taken 360 days after TCRalphabeta/CD19-depleted stem cell transplant. The receptor comes from a male patient aged 10-17 years who had a stem cell transplant for acute lymphoblastic leukemia, so the T cells may come from the graft donor. This chain uses TRBV5-1 with TRBJ2-7; 14 positions agree with TRBD2. The CDR3 coding sequence is TGCGCCAGCAGCTTGGCCGACTGGACTAGCGGGAGGAACGAGCAGTACTTC. Encoded protein: CASSLADWTSGRNEQYF.